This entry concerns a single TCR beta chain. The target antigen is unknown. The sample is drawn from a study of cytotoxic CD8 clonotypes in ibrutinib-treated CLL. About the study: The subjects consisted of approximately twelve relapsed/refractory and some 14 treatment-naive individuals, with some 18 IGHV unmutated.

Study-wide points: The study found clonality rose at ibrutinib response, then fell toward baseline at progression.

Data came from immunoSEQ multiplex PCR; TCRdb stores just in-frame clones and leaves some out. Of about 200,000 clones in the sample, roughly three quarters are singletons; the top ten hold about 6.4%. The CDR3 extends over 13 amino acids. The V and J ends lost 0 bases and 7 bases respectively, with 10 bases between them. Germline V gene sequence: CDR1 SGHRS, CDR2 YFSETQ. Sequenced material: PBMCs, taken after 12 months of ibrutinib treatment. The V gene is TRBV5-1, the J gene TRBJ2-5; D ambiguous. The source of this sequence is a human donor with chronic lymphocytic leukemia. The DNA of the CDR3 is TGCGCCAGCAGCTTGGAGCGCTATAGGACCCAGTACTTC. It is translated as CASSLERYRTQYF.